Presented here are 30 T cell receptor beta chains from one specimen sequenced in a study of OX40 agonist ivuxolimab in advanced cancers. Produced via immunoSEQ multiplex PCR; TCRdb's table is partial and in-frame only. Of 80,000 to 100,000 clones listed, around 94% are singletons. The sequences come from CD4+ or CD8+ T cells sorted from blood, collected in a trial of the OX40 agonist ivuxolimab. Receptor source: an adult with an advanced solid tumor such as melanoma, head and neck, liver or kidney cancer.

The rearrangement uses TRBV9 and TRBJ2-7, with D perhaps matching TRBD1 (5 bases). From germline, CDR1 is SGDLS and CDR2 YYNGEE. The CDR3 runs 16 residues. The V end was cut by 3 bases, the J end by 0 bases, with 16 bases between. The CDR3 nucleotides are TGTGCCAGCAGCGCCCGTCAGGGCCTACCCTCCTACGAGCAGTACTTC. Its translation: CASSARQGLPSYEQYF.

J is TRBJ1-1 and V is TRBV7-9, with unresolved D. The V and J ends lost 2 bases and 1 base respectively, with 8 bases between them. Per the germline V gene, CDR1 is SEHNR and CDR2 is FQNEAQ (reference sequence). CDR3 size: 14 residues. This CDR3 reads CASSLTNSNTEAFF. CDR3 in DNA: TGTGCCAGCAGCTTAACAAACTCGAACACTGAAGCTTTCTTT. Using reference TRBV7-9 and TRBJ1-1 for the parts outside the CDR3, the full variable domain is DTGVSQNPRHKITKRGQNVTFRCDPISEHNRLYWYRQTLGQGPEFLTYFQNEAQLEKSRLLSDRFSAERPKGSFSTLEIQRTEQGDSAMYLCASSLTNSNTEAFFGQGTRLTVV.

This clone occurred once. The V gene is TRBV12-1, the J gene TRBJ1-5; the table's D gene call, TRBD1, was not cross checked with the DNA. TRBV12-1 is an annotated pseudogene. The CDR3 is made up of 17 amino acids. The CDR3 DNA reads as TGTGCCAGCAGCTTATATCCCAGGGGGCTAAGCAATCAGCCCCAGCATTTT. Protein sequence: CASSLYPRGLSNQPQHF.

This sequence joins TRBV2 and TRBJ1-1, with no clear D. This CDR3 is built from 14 residues. The germline CDR1 and CDR2 sequences are SNHLY and FYNNEI. Trimming shortened V by 6 bases and J by 0 bases, and 11 bases separated the two germline ends. This CDR3 reads CASRDKYLNTEAFF. The DNA for the CDR3 is TGTGCCAGCAGAGACAAGTACTTGAACACTGAAGCTTTCTTT.

V is TRBV11-2 and J is TRBJ2-2, with D unclear. The V and J ends lost 0 bases and 3 bases respectively, with 5 bases between them. Per germline, CDR1 SGHAT and CDR2 FQNNGV. This CDR3 region has 14 residues. In DNA, the CDR3 is TGTGCCAGCAGCTTAGACACCTACACCGGGGAGCTGTTTTTT. Its protein is CASSLDTYTGELFF.

The chain combines TRBV5-1 with TRBJ2-1; tentatively, D is TRBD2 (5 bases). With 3 bases removed from V and 6 bases from J, the gap between germline ends came to 16 bases. The CDR3 has 15 amino acids. Germline V gene sequence: CDR1 SGHRS, CDR2 YFSETQ. The CDR3 sequence: CASSSWRGSANEQFF. The CDR3 bases are TGCGCCAGCAGCTCCTGGAGAGGGAGCGCCAATGAGCAGTTCTTC.

The chain has TRBV19 and TRBJ2-6; 9 bases are shared with TRBD1. Germline CDR1 and CDR2: LNHDA and SQIVND (reference sequence). The CDR3 is 19 amino acids. The junction had 8 bases not matched to a gene; V was cut back by 2 bases and J by 0 bases. The CDR3: CASSIIGTGKGSGANVLTF. The CDR3 DNA is TGTGCCAGTAGTATAATCGGGACAGGGAAGGGCTCTGGGGCCAACGTCCTGACTTTC.

V is TRBV27 and J is TRBJ2-7; 7 nucleotides line up with TRBD2. The CDR3 loop spans 15 amino acids. Germline-derived CDR1 and CDR2 are MNHEY and SMNVEV (reference sequence). Losses at the gene ends were 3 bases for V and 2 bases for J; bases not matched to a gene: 7. CDR3 amino acids: CASSFKSGNPYEQYF. As DNA, the CDR3 is TGTGCCAGCAGTTTTAAGAGCGGGAACCCCTACGAGCAGTACTTC.

The J gene is TRBJ2-5, the V gene TRBV7-3, with 8 bases that match TRBD1. The germline CDR1 and CDR2 sequences are SGHTA and FQGTGA. CDR3 length: 16 residues. V lost 0 bases to trimming and J lost 2 bases; unmatched junction nucleotides: 5. The CDR3 here is CASSLTPQGGQETQYF. Here the CDR3 DNA reads TGTGCCAGCAGCTTAACGCCACAGGGGGGACAAGAGACCCAGTACTTC.

The chain recombines TRBV11-2 with TRBJ1-1, with 8 bases matching TRBD1. V lost 3 bases to trimming and J lost 4 bases; unmatched junction nucleotides: 10. Germline V gene data show CDR1 as SGHAT and CDR2 as FQNNGV. The CDR3 is 16 residues long. The CDR3 reads CASSFPTTGVGTEAFF. The CDR3 coding sequence is TGTGCCAGCAGCTTCCCAACGACAGGGGTTGGCACTGAAGCTTTCTTT.

This clone was detected once. The CDR3 region has the DNA TGTGCCAGCAGTTACAGGGCAGGGGGTAACTATGGCTACACCTTC. Amino acid sequence: CASSYRAGGNYGYTF. This chain connects TRBV6-6 to TRBJ1-2; TRBD1 matches at 7 bases. Germline trimming cut 2 bases from V and 1 base from J; bases unmatched to any gene: 4. Germline V gives CDR1 MNHNY, CDR2 SVGAGI (reference sequence). The CDR3 covers 15 residues.

CDR3 sequence: CASSPGASTDTQYF. As DNA, the CDR3 is TGTGCCAGCTCACCGGGAGCCTCCACAGATACGCAGTATTTT. The V and J genes are TRBV18 and TRBJ2-3; tentatively, D is TRBD2 (5 bases). Between the trimmed V and J ends, which lost 3 bases and 2 bases, there was a span of 9 bases. The CDR3 loop spans 14 amino acids. The germline V gene has CDR1 KGHSH and CDR2 LQKENI.

The chain carries TRBV30 and TRBJ2-6, with 8 positions matching TRBD1. Per germline, CDR1 GTSNPN and CDR2 SVGIG (reference sequence). CDR3 length: 15 residues. V trimming: 2 bases; J trimming: 11 bases; junction bases outside the gene matches: 11. The CDR3 protein is CAWSRSMTGDDVLTF. CDR3 DNA: TGTGCCTGGAGTCGTTCTATGACAGGGGACGACGTCCTGACTTTC.

V usage is TRBV6-5 and J usage is TRBJ2-7; 7 bases match TRBD1. This CDR3 is 16 amino acids long. Germline CDR1 is MNHEY and CDR2 is SVGAGI. The V and J ends lost 4 bases and 1 base, in that order; junction bases with no gene match: 10. In nucleotides, the CDR3 is TGTGCCAGCAGTTCCCCGACAGGGATGGGTTCCTACGAGCAGTACTTC. It is translated as CASSSPTGMGSYEQYF.

The chain uses TRBV7-2 and TRBJ2-6, with D possibly matching TRBD1 (5 bases). V lost 5 bases and J 2 bases, leaving 10 bases between the germline ends. The CDR3 is made up of 15 amino acids. Germline V gives CDR1 SGHTA, CDR2 FQGNSA. The CDR3 DNA is TGTGCCAGCAGCCTGACAGATACTGGGGCCAACGTCCTGACTTTC. Protein sequence: CASSLTDTGANVLTF. Looking up the rest from reference TRBV7-2 and TRBJ2-6 gives the full variable domain: GAGVSQSPSNKVTEKGKDVELRCDPISGHTALYWYRQSLGQGLEFLIYFQGNSAPDKSGLPSDRFSAERTGGSVSTLTIQRTQQEDSAVYLCASSLTDTGANVLTFGAGSRLTVL.

This chain joins TRBV19 and TRBJ2-7; D not certain. The V and J ends lost 0 bases and 0 bases respectively, with 21 bases between them. The germline CDR1 and CDR2 sequences are LNHDA and SQIVND (reference sequence). The CDR3 is 19 residues long. The CDR3 nucleotides are TGTGCCAGTAGTATAGATCTTAGGGTTGACAAAGAACACTCCTACGAGCAGTACTTC. This encodes CASSIDLRVDKEHSYEQYF.

The chain links TRBV25-1 to TRBJ1-2, with D tentatively TRBD1 (6 bases). The germline V and J ends were trimmed by 1 base and 4 bases, with 13 bases remaining between them. Germline loops: CDR1 MGHDK, CDR2 SYGVNS. This CDR3 spans 15 amino acids. Here the CDR3 reads CASSEFGGVIYGYTF. CDR3 bases: TGTGCCAGCAGTGAATTTGGGGGCGTCATCTATGGCTACACCTTC.

This clone turned up a few times. The rearrangement links TRBV27 to TRBJ2-5; TRBD1 aligns across 7 bases. V was clipped by 4 bases and J by 5 bases; unmatched bases: 10. Germline values: CDR1 MNHEY, CDR2 SMNVEV (reference sequence). The length of the CDR3 is 15 residues. This chain's CDR3 is CASSSRPPGQETQYF. DNA for the CDR3: TGTGCCAGCAGTTCCCGCCCACCGGGACAGGAGACCCAGTACTTC.

The chain links TRBV7-9 to TRBJ1-4; maybe TRBD1 (5 bases). Germline-derived CDR1 and CDR2 are SEHNR and FQNEAQ (reference sequence). The CDR3 is made up of 18 amino acids. V dropped 1 base and J dropped 0 bases, with 15 bases sitting between them. CDR3: CASSLEAQWGATNEKLFF. CDR3 DNA sequence: TGTGCCAGCAGCTTAGAGGCCCAATGGGGGGCAACTAATGAAAAACTGTTTTTT.

The J gene is TRBJ2-3, the V gene TRBV27; D perhaps matches TRBD2 (6 bases). CDR1 and CDR2 (germline): MNHEY, SMNVEV (reference sequence). The CDR3 contains 19 residues. V dropped 3 bases and J dropped 0 bases, with 22 bases sitting between them. CDR3: CASSFFGLGRGTSTDTQYF. In DNA form, the CDR3 reads TGTGCCAGCAGTTTCTTCGGGTTGGGGCGGGGAACTAGCACAGATACGCAGTATTTT.

The rearrangement links TRBV6-5 to TRBJ2-2; no definite D call. The CDR3 runs to 14 residues. Looked up from germline, CDR1 is MNHEY and CDR2 is SVGAGI. Trimming removed 6 bases at V and 4 bases at J, with 12 bases between. The CDR3 DNA reads as TGTGCCAGCAGGAATGAAATGGTCACCGGGGAGCTGTTTTTT. It translates to CASRNEMVTGELFF.

A word on this clone: Other DNA sequences in this sample translate to the same CDR3. V is TRBV9 and J is TRBJ1-3; D ambiguous. This CDR3 has 12 amino acids. V lost 0 bases and J lost 3, with 1 base in between. Germline CDR1 and CDR2: SGDLS and YYNGEE. The CDR3 sequence: CASSVDGNTIYF. For the CDR3, the DNA is TGTGCCAGCAGCGTAGATGGAAACACCATATATTTT.

The CDR3 sequence is CASSLAGVGNTIYF. The DNA for the CDR3 is TGTGCCAGCAGCTTGGCTGGGGTCGGAAACACCATATATTTT. The chain employs TRBV5-6 and TRBJ1-3; D gene uncertain. Germline values: CDR1 SGHDT, CDR2 YYEEEE. The ends were cut back, 0 bases at V and 4 bases at J, with 8 bases in the middle. CDR3 length equals 14 residues.

This clone was counted a single time. The chain joins TRBV5-1 to TRBJ1-2; 8 positions agree with TRBD1. Germline-derived CDR1 and CDR2 are SGHRS and YFSETQ. Losses at the gene ends were 4 bases for V and 7 bases for J; bases not matched to a gene: 3. The CDR3 length is 12 residues. In DNA, the CDR3 is TGCGCCAGCAGCCCAGGGGGCGGTGGCTACACCTTC. This sequence encodes CASSPGGGGYTF.

The rearrangement uses TRBV7-8 and TRBJ2-7; possibly TRBD1 or TRBD2 for D (5 bases each). V was clipped by 6 bases and J by 2 bases, with 11 bases between them. Germline CDR1 and CDR2: SGHVS and FQNEAQ. The CDR3 consists of 13 residues. CDR3 amino acids: CASRGDGPYEQYF. The DNA of the CDR3 is TGTGCCAGCAGGGGGGACGGCCCCTACGAGCAGTACTTC. Variable domain in full (rest from reference TRBV7-8 and TRBJ2-7): GAGVSQSPRYKVAKRGQDVALRCDPISGHVSLFWYQQALGQGPEFLTYFQNEAQLDKSGLPSDRFFAERPEGSVSTLKIQRTQQEDSAVYLCASRGDGPYEQYFGPGTRLTVT.

This chain joins TRBV18 and TRBJ1-4; the D is unclear. From germline, CDR1 is KGHSH and CDR2 LQKENI. V was shortened by 3 bases and J by 8 bases, with 16 bases between the two germline ends. This CDR3 has 15 amino acids. In nucleotides, the CDR3 is TGTGCCAGCTCACCCCCCCCGGGTCTCGGGGAAAAACTGTTTTTT. Translating it yields CASSPPPGLGEKLFF.

The chain uses TRBV11-2 and TRBJ2-7; no clear D. V was shortened by 1 base and J by 5 bases, with 3 bases between the two germline ends. The germline V gene has CDR1 SGHAT and CDR2 FQNNGV. This CDR3 region has 11 residues. The DNA for the CDR3 is TGTGCCAGCAGCTTAGCGGACGAGCAGTACTTC. It yields the protein CASSLADEQYF.

V and J are TRBV7-3 and TRBJ2-7; 10 bases map to TRBD2. The germline V gene encodes CDR1 SGHTA and CDR2 FQGTGA. There are 14 residues in the CDR3. V trimming: 5 bases; J trimming: 7 bases; junction bases outside the gene matches: 8. The CDR3 coding sequence is TGTGCCAGCAGCGTACTAGCGGGAACTAGTGAGCAGTACTTC. It encodes CASSVLAGTSEQYF. Full variable domain (missing parts from reference TRBV7-3 and TRBJ2-7): GAGVSQTPSNKVTEKGKYVELRCDPISGHTALYWYRQSLGQGPEFLIYFQGTGAADDSGLPNDRFFAVRPEGSVSTLKIQRTERGDSAVYLCASSVLAGTSEQYFGPGTRLTVT.

V gene TRBV7-2 combines with J gene TRBJ2-1; D possibly corresponds to TRBD1 (5 bases). V lost 4 bases and J 3 bases, leaving 13 bases between the germline ends. The CDR3 spans 15 residues. Germline CDR1 and CDR2: SGHTA and FQGNSA. The CDR3 protein is CASSSGPGIYNEQFF. In DNA form, the CDR3 reads TGTGCCAGCAGCTCCGGGCCAGGGATCTACAATGAGCAGTTCTTC.

This chain connects TRBV7-2 to TRBJ1-2, with no clear D. The CDR3 is made up of 13 amino acids. From germline, CDR1 is SGHTA and CDR2 FQGNSA. Trimming left V 0 bases short and J 9 bases short, with 11 bases between. The CDR3, as DNA: TGTGCCAGCAGCTTAGCCCTCGAGAGCCGCTACACCTTC. It codes for CASSLALESRYTF.